This T cell receptor beta chain was recorded in a study of sequential checkpoint blockade in melanoma. This clone was detected once. Clones were read by immunoSEQ multiplex PCR, and TCRdb kept only the in-frame ones, dropping some. The data contain roughly 18,000 clones, roughly two thirds of them singletons. Trimming removed 1 base from V and 4 bases from J; junction bases left unmatched: 2. Germline loops: CDR1 MDHEN, CDR2 SYDVKM. CDR3 size: 15 residues. Treatment in this sample: randomized to nivolumab then ipilimumab (arm A) or the reverse (arm B). The TCR comes from a human donor with melanoma. The source was tumor tissue (inferred from file names), collected from a patient given nivolumab and ipilimumab in sequence. This chain joins TRBV28 and TRBJ1-5, with 9 bases lining up with TRBD1. CDR3 residues: CASSLLGTGNQPQHF. CDR3 DNA: TGTGCCAGCAGTTTATTAGGGACAGGGAATCAGCCCCAGCATTTT.